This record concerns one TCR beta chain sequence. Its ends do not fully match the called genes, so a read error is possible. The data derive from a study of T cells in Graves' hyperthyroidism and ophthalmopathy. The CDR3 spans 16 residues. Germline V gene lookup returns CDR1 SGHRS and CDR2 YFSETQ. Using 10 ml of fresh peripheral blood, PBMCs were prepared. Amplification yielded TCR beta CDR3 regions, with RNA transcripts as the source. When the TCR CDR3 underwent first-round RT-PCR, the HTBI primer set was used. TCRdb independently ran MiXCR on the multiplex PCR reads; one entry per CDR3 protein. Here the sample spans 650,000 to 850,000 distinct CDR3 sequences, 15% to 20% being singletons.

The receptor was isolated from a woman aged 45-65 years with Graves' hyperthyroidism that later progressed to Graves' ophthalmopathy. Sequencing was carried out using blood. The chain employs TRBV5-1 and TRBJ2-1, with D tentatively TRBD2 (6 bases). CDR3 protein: CASGLGVDYSYNEQFF. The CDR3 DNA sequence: TGCGCCAGCGGCTTGGGAGTGGACTACTCCTACAATGAGCAGTTCTTC.